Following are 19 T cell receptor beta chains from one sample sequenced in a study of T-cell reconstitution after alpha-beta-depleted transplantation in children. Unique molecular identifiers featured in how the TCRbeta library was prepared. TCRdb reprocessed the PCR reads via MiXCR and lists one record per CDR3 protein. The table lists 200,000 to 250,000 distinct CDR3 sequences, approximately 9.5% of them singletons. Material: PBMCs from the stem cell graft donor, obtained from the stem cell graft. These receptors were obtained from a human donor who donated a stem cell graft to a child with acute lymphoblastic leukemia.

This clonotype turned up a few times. The CDR3 loop reads CASSFATVNTEAFF. The CDR3 DNA is TGTGCCAGCAGCTTTGCAACTGTGAACACTGAAGCTTTCTTT. This sequence joins TRBV7-2 and TRBJ1-1; D not resolved. This CDR3 is built from 14 residues. Per the germline V gene, CDR1 is SGHTA and CDR2 is FQGNSA. Trimming pared 3 bases from V and 0 bases from J, leaving 8 bases between.

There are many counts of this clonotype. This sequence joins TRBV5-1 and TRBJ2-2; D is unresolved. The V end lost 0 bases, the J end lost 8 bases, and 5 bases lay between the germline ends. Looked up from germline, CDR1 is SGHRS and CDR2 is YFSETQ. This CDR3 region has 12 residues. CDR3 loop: CASSLEVGELFF. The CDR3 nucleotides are TGCGCCAGCAGCTTGGAGGTGGGGGAGCTGTTTTTT.

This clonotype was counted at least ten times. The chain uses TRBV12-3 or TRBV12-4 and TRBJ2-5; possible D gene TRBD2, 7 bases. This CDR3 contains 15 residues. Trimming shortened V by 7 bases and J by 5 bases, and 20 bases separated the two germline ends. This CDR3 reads CASNQHGGAIETQYF. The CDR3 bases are TGTGCCAGCAACCAACATGGGGGGGCAATTGAGACCCAGTACTTC.

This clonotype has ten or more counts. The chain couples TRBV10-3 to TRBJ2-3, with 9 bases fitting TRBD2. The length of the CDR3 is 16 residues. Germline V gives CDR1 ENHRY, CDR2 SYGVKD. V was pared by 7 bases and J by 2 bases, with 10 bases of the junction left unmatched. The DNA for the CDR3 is TGTGCCATCACCGAGAGGACTAGCGAACACACAGATACGCAGTATTTT. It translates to CAITERTSEHTDTQYF.

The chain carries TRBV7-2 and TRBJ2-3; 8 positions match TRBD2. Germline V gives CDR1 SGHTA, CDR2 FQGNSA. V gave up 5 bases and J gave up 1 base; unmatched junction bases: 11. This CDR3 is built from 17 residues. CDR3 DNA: TGTGCCAGCAGCCTCTACAGAAGCGGGGGCCGCACAGATACGCAGTATTTT. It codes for CASSLYRSGGRTDTQYF.

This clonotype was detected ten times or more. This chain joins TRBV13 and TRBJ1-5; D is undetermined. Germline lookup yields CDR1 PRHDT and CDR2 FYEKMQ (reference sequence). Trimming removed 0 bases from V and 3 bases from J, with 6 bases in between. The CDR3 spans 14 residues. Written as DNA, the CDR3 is TGTGCCAGCAGCTTAGGGCAAAACAATCAGCCCCAGCATTTT. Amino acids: CASSLGQNNQPQHF.

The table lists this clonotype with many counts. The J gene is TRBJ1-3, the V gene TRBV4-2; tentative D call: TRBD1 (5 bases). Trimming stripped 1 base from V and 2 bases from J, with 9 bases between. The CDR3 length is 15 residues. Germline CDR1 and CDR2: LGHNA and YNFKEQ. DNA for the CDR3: TGTGCCAGCAGCCAAGTGGCAGGGACTGGAAACACCATATATTTT. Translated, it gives CASSQVAGTGNTIYF.

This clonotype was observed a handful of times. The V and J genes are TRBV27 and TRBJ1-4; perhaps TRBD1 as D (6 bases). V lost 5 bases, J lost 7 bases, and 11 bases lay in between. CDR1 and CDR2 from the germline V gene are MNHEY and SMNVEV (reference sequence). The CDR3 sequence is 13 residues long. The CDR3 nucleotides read TGTGCCAGCAGTGACTACAGGGTTGAAAAACTGTTTTTT. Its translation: CASSDYRVEKLFF.

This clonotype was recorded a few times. This CDR3 is CAISIRDRGPNSPLHF. In nucleotides, the CDR3 is TGTGCCATCAGTATCCGGGACAGGGGACCCAATTCACCCCTCCACTTT. V gene TRBV10-3 combines with J gene TRBJ1-6, with 10 nucleotides matching TRBD1. The CDR3 totals 16 residues. Germline-derived CDR1 and CDR2 are ENHRY and SYGVKD. The V segment lost 5 bases and the J segment 7 bases; nucleotides outside the gene matches: 8.

CDR3 bases: TGCGCCAGCAGCCAAGATCGACTAGCGGGGGATTGGGGGACCGGGGAGCTGTTTTTT. Its protein is CASSQDRLAGDWGTGELFF. J is TRBJ2-2 and V is TRBV4-1; 12 bases map to TRBD2. V shed 0 bases, J shed 5 bases, and the junction held 10 bases outside the gene matches. Germline V gives CDR1 MGHRA, CDR2 YSYEKL. The CDR3 has 19 amino acids.

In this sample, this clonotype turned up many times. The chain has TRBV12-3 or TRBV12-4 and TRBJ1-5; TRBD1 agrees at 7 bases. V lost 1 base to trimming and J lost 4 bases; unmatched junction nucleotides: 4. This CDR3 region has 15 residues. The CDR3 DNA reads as TGTGCCAGCAGTTTAGGCGGGACAGAGAATCAGCCCCAGCATTTT. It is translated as CASSLGGTENQPQHF.

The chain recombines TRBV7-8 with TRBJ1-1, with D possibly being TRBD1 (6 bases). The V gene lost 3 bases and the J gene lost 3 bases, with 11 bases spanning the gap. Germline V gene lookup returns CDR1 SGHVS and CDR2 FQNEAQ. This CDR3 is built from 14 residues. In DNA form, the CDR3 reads TGTGCCAGCAGCTTCACGGGACAAGACACTGAAGCTTTCTTT. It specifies CASSFTGQDTEAFF.

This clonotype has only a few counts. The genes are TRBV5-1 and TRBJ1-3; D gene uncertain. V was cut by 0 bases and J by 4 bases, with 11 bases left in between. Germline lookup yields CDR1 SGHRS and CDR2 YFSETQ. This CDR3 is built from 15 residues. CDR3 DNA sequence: TGCGCCAGCAGCTTGGATACACCACGAGGAAACACCATATATTTT. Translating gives CASSLDTPRGNTIYF.

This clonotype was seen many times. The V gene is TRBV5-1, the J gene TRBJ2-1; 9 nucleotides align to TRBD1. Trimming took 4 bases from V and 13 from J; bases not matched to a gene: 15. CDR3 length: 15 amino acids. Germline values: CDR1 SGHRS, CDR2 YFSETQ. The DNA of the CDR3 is TGCGCCAGCAGCCTGGACAGGGGAAAGGTAGTGGGTCAGTTCTTC. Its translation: CASSLDRGKVVGQFF.

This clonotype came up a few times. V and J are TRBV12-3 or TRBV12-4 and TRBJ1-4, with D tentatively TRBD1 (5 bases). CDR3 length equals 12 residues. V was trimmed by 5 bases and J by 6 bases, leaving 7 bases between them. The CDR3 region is CASSRTHEKLFF. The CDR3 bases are TGTGCCAGCAGTCGGACACATGAAAAACTGTTTTTT.

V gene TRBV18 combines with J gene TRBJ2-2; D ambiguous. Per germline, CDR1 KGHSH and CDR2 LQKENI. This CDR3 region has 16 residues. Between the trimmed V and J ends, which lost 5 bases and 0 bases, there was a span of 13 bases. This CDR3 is CASSIEHPTNTGELFF. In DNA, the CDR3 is TGTGCCAGCTCAATAGAGCATCCCACGAACACCGGGGAGCTGTTTTTT.

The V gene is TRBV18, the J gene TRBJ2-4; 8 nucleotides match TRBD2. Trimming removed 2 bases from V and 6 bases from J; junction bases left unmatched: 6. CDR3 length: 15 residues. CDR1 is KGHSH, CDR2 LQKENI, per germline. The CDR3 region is CASSPVAGTGNIQYF. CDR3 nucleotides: TGTGCCAGCTCACCAGTAGCGGGGACCGGAAACATTCAGTACTTC.

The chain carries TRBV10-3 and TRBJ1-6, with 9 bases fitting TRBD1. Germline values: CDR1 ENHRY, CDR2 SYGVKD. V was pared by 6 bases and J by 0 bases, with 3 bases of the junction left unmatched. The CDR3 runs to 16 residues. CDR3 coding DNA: TGTGCCATCAGCCCACAGGGGGCCTCCTATAATTCACCCCTCCACTTT. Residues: CAISPQGASYNSPLHF.

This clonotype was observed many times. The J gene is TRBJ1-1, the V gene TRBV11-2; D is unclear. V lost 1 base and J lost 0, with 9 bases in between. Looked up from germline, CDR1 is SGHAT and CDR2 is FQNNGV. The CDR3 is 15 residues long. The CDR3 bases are TGTGCCAGCAGCTTAGTCGGTTCCATGAACACTGAAGCTTTCTTT. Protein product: CASSLVGSMNTEAFF.